This is a list of T cell receptor beta chains from one sample in a study of T-cell memory formation after mild COVID-19. TCRdb reprocessed the 5' RACE reads with MiXCR, giving one entry per CDR3 protein. The repertoire includes more than 300,000 distinct CDR3 sequences, 14% of them detected once, and 21% sits in the top ten. The material sequenced was PBMCs or a T cell subset sorted from them (not recorded which). These receptors all come from a man aged 18 to 29 who had mild COVID-19 (a few samples of this study predate the infection). Cell type and time point are not known. The CDR3 runs from the conserved cysteine through the conserved F or W. Each record gives: J gene, CDR3 length, clone size, V gene, D gene, CDR3 protein, CDR3 DNA. D genes are given only for firm matches. The size of a clone is reported for some rows only, either as once, few or many, or as a class for expanded clones.

>TRBJ2-4|14|NA|TRBV19|NA
CASSMETGANIQYF
TGTGCCAGTAGTATGGAGACCGGGGCAAACATTCAGTACTTC
>TRBJ1-2|14|few|TRBV9|TRBD1
CASSAGGGNYGYTF
TGTGCCAGCAGCGCAGGGGGCGGAAACTATGGCTACACCTTC
>TRBJ2-3|13|NA|TRBV6-2/TRBV6-3|NA
CASSGLLTDTQYF
TGTGCCAGCAGTGGGCTACTCACAGATACGCAGTATTTT
>TRBJ2-7|16|few|TRBV30|TRBD1
CAWSVQFGQGVYEQYF
TGTGCCTGGAGTGTACAATTCGGACAGGGGGTTTACGAGCAGTACTTC
>TRBJ2-2|15|few|TRBV7-3|NA
CASSLSAGQTGELFF
TGTGCCAGCAGCTTAAGCGCGGGGCAAACCGGGGAGCTGTTTTTT
>TRBJ1-1|13|NA|TRBV15|NA
CATNPGGPTEAFF
TGTGCCACAAACCCCGGGGGACCCACTGAAGCTTTCTTT
>TRBJ2-4|16|NA|TRBV5-4|TRBD2
CASSLVASGAGDIQYF
TGTGCCAGCAGCTTGGTGGCTAGCGGGGCGGGTGACATTCAGTACTTC
>TRBJ2-3|15|NA|TRBV10-3|TRBD2
CAISDSRGGTDTQYF
TGTGCCATCAGTGACTCGCGGGGGGGCACAGATACGCAGTATTTT
>TRBJ2-3|18|few|TRBV4-3|NA
CASSQDYSWASVGDTQYF
TGCGCCAGCAGCCAAGATTATAGTTGGGCGTCGGTAGGGGATACGCAGTATTTT
>TRBJ2-3|15|few|TRBV2|NA
CASSEKGLTTDTQYF
TGTGCCAGCAGTGAGAAGGGTCTCACCACAGATACGCAGTATTTT
>TRBJ2-1|14|NA|TRBV5-6|TRBD1
CASSKWDSYNEQFF
TGTGCCAGCAGCAAGTGGGACAGCTACAATGAGCAGTTCTTC
>TRBJ1-1|14|NA|TRBV14|NA
CASSGGALDTEAFF
TGTGCCAGCAGCGGGGGGGCACTGGACACTGAAGCTTTCTTT
>TRBJ2-2|14|few|TRBV5-1|NA
CASSLAHGPGELFF
TGCGCCAGCAGCTTGGCCCACGGCCCCGGGGAGCTGTTTTTT
>TRBJ2-1|21|once|TRBV4-3|TRBD2
CASSQDTGIAGGRSLYNEQFF
TGCGCCAGCAGCCAAGACACAGGAATAGCGGGGGGGCGATCATTATACAATGAGCAGTTCTTC
>TRBJ1-6|15|NA|TRBV15|NA
CATSERSSPGSTLHF
TGTGCCACCAGCGAGAGATCATCCCCCGGCTCAACCCTCCACTTT
>TRBJ2-2|15|few|TRBV6-6|NA
CASSYVGMNTGELFF
TGTGCCAGCAGTTACGTAGGGATGAACACCGGGGAGCTGTTTTTT
>TRBJ1-5|14|NA|TRBV2|NA
CASSEEAGAQPQHF
TGTGCCAGCAGTGAGGAGGCGGGGGCTCAGCCCCAGCATTTT